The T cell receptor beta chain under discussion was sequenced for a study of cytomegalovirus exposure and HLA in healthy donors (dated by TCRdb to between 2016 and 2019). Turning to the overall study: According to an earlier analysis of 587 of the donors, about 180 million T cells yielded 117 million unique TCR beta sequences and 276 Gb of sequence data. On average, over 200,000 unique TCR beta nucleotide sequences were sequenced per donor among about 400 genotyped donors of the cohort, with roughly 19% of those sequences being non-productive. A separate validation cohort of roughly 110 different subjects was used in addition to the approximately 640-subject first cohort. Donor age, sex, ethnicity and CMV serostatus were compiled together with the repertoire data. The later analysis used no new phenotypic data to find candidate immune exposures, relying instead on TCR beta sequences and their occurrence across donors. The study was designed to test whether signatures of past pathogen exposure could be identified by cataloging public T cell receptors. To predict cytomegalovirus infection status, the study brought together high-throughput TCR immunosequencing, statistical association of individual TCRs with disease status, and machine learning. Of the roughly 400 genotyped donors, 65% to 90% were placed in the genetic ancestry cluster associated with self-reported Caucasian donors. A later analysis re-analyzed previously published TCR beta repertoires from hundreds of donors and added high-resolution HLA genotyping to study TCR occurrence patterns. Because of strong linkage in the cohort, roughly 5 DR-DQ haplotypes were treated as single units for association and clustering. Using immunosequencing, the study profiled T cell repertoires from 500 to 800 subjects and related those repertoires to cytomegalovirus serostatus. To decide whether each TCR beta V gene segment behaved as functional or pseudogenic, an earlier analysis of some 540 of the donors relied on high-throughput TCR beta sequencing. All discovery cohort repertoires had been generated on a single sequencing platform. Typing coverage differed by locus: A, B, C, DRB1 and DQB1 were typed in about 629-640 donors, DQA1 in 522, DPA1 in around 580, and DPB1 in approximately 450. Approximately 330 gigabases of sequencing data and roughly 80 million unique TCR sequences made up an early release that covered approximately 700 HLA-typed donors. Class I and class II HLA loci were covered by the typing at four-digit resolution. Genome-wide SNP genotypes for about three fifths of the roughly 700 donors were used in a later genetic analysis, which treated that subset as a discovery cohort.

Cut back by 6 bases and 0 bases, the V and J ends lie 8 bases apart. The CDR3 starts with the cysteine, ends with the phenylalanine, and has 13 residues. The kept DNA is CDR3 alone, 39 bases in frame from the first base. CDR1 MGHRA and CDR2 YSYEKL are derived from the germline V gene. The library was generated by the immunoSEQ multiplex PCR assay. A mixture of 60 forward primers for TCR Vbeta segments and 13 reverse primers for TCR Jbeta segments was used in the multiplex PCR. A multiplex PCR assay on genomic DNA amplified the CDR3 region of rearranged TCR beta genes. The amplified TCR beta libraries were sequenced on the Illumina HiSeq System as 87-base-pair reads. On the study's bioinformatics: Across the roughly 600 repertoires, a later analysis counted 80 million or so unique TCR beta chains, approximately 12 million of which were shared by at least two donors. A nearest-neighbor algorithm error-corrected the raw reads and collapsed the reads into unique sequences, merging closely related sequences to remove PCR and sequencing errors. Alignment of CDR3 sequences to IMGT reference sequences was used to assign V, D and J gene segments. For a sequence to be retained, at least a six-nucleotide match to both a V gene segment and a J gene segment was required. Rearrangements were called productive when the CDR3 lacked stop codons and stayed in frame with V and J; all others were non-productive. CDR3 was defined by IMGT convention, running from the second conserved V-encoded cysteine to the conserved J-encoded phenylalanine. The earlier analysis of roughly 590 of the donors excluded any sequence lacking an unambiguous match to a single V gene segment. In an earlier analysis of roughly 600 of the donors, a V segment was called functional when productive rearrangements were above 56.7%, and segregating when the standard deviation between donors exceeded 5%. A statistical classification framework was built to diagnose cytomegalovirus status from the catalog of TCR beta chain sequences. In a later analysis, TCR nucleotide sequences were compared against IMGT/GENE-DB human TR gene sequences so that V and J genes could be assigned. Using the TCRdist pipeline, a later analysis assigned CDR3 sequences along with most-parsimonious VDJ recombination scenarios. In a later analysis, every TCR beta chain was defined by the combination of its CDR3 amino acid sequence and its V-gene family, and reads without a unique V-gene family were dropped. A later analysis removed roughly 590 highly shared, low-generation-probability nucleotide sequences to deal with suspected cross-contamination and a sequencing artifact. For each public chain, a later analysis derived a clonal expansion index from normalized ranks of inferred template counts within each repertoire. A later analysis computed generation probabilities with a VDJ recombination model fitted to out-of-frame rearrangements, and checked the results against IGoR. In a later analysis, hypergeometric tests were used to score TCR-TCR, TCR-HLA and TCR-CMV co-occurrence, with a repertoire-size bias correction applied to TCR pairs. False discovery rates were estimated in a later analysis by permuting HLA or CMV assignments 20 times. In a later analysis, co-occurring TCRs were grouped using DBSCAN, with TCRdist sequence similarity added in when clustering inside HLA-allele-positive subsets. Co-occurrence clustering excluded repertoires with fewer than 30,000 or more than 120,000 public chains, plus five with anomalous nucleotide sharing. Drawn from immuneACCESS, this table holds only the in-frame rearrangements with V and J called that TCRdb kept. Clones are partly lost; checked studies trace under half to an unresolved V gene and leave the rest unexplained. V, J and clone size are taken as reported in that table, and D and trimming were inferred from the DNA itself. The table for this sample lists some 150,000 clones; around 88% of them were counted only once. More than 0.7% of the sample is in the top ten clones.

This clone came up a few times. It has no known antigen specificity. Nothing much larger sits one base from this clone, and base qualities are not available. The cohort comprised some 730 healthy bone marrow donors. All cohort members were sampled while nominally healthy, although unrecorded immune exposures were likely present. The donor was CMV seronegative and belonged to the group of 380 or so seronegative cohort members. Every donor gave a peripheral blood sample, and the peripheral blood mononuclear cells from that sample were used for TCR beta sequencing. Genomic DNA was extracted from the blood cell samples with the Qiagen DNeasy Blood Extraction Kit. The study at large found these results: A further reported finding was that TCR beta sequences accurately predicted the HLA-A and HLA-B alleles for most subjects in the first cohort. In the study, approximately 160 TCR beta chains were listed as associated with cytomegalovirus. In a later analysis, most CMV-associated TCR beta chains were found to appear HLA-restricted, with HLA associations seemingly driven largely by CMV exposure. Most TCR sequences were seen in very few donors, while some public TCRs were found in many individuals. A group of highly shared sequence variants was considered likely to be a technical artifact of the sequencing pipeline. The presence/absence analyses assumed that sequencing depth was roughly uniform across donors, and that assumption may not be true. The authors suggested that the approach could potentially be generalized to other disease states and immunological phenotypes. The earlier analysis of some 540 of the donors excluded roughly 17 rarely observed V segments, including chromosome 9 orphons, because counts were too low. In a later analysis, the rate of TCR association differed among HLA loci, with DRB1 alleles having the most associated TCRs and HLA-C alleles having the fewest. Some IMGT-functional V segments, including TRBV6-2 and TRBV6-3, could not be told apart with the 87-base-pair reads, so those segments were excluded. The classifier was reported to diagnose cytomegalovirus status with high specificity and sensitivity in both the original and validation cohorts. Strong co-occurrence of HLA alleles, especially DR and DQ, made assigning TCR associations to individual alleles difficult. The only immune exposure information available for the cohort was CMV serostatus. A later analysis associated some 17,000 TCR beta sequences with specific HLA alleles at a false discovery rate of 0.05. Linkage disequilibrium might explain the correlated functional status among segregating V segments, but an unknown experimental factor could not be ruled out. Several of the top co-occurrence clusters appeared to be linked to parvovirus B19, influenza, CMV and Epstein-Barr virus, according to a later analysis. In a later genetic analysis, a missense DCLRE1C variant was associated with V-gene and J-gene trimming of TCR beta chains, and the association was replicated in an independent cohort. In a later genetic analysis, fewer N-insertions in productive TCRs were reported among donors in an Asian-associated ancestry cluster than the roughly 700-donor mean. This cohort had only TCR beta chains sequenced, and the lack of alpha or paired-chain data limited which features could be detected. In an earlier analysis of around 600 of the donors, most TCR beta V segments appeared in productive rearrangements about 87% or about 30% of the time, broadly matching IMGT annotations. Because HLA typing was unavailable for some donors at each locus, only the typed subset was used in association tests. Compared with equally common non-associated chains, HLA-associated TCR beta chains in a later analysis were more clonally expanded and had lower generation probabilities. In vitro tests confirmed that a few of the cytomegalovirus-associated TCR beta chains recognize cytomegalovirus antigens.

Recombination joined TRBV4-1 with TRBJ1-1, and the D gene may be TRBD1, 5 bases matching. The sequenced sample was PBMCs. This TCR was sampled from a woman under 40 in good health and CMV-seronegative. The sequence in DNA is TGCGCCAGCAGAAGGGGTTTGAACACTGAAGCTTTCTTT. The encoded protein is CASRRGLNTEAFF.